These T cell receptor beta chains were read from a single sample in a study of post-analysis software for immune sequencing data. TCRdb processed the PCR reads anew with MiXCR; each CDR3 protein has one entry. The sample holds about 200,000 distinct CDR3 sequences, roughly 30% seen once. What was sequenced was blood. The origin of the receptors is a girl aged 2-17 years with multiple sclerosis. The CDR3 runs from the conserved cysteine through the conserved F or W. D genes are given only for firm matches. Clone sizes are given selectively: once, few, many, or a class where the clone is expanded.

J gene: TRBJ2-5
clone size: many
D gene: TRBD2
V gene: TRBV29-1
CDR3 protein: CSVWRETGETQYF
CDR3 DNA: TGCAGCGTTTGGCGGGAGACGGGTGAGACCCAGTACTTC

J gene: TRBJ1-2
clone size: many
D gene: .
V gene: TRBV3-1
CDR3 protein: CAAGEGEGHYGYTF
CDR3 DNA: TGTGCCGCAGGGGAGGGCGAAGGTCACTATGGCTACACCTTC

J gene: TRBJ2-1
clone size: many
D gene: .
V gene: TRBV4-1
CDR3 protein: CASTSPAPPNEQFF
CDR3 DNA: TGCGCCAGCACCTCCCCGGCGCCCCCCAATGAGCAGTTCTTC

J gene: TRBJ2-3
clone size: once
D gene: TRBD2
V gene: TRBV7-2
CDR3 protein: CASSQMGGKSTDTQYF
CDR3 DNA: TGTGCCAGCAGCCAAATGGGGGGGAAGAGCACAGATACGCAGTATTTT

J gene: TRBJ2-7
clone size: many
D gene: .
V gene: TRBV15
CDR3 protein: CATSRDIAVDAYEQYF
CDR3 DNA: TGTGCCACCAGCAGAGATATCGCGGTGGATGCTTACGAGCAGTACTTC

J gene: TRBJ1-2
clone size: .
D gene: .
V gene: TRBV30
CDR3 protein: CAWSVLGGGGYTF
CDR3 DNA: TGTGCCTGGAGTGTACTTGGAGGGGGAGGCTACACCTTC

J gene: TRBJ2-7
clone size: many
D gene: TRBD2
V gene: TRBV12-3/TRBV12-4
CDR3 protein: CASTLEGTMSSYEQYF
CDR3 DNA: TGTGCCAGCACCTTGGAGGGGACTATGAGCTCCTACGAGCAGTACTTC

J gene: TRBJ2-7
clone size: .
D gene: TRBD2
V gene: TRBV28
CDR3 protein: CASSLPGTSGPYEQYF
CDR3 DNA: TGTGCCAGCAGTTTACCCGGGACTAGCGGTCCCTACGAGCAGTACTTC

J gene: TRBJ1-2
clone size: .
D gene: TRBD1
V gene: TRBV20-1
CDR3 protein: CSARGGTGVGYTF
CDR3 DNA: TGCAGTGCTAGAGGTGGGACAGGGGTCGGCTACACCTTC

J gene: TRBJ1-6
clone size: few
D gene: .
V gene: TRBV20-1
CDR3 protein: CSARAPQQSPLHF
CDR3 DNA: TGCAGTGCTAGAGCCCCTCAACAATCACCCCTCCACTTT

J gene: TRBJ2-6
clone size: .
D gene: TRBD1
V gene: TRBV20-1
CDR3 protein: CSAPVMRGQGPSGANVLTF
CDR3 DNA: TGCAGTGCTCCGGTGATGAGGGGACAGGGGCCCTCTGGGGCCAACGTCCTGACTTTC

J gene: TRBJ1-2
clone size: few
D gene: TRBD1
V gene: TRBV5-1
CDR3 protein: CASSRTGDYGYTF
CDR3 DNA: TGCGCCAGCAGCAGGACAGGGGACTATGGCTACACCTTC

J gene: TRBJ2-7
clone size: .
D gene: .
V gene: TRBV15
CDR3 protein: CATSRAGTSGSYEQYF
CDR3 DNA: TGTGCCACCAGCAGAGCCGGTACGTCAGGCTCCTACGAGCAGTACTTC

J gene: TRBJ2-3
clone size: many
D gene: TRBD2
V gene: TRBV7-8
CDR3 protein: CASSLWRETYGDTQYF
CDR3 DNA: TGTGCCAGCAGCTTGTGGCGGGAGACTTACGGGGATACGCAGTATTTT

J gene: TRBJ2-4
clone size: few
D gene: .
V gene: TRBV7-9
CDR3 protein: CASSDTGSVGSGQYF
CDR3 DNA: TGTGCCAGCAGCGATACAGGGAGCGTAGGTTCAGGGCAGTACTTC

J gene: TRBJ2-7
clone size: few
D gene: .
V gene: TRBV4-1
CDR3 protein: CASSQAPAESSSYEQYF
CDR3 DNA: TGCGCCAGCAGCCAAGCCCCAGCGGAATCATCATCCTACGAGCAGTACTTC

J gene: TRBJ1-1
clone size: few
D gene: TRBD1
V gene: TRBV11-2
CDR3 protein: CASSNRGGRAFF
CDR3 DNA: TGTGCCAGCAGCAACAGGGGAGGCCGAGCTTTCTTT

J gene: TRBJ2-3
clone size: many
D gene: .
V gene: TRBV5-8
CDR3 protein: CASSWSGPTDTQYF
CDR3 DNA: TGTGCCAGCAGCTGGAGCGGCCCCACAGATACGCAGTATTTT

J gene: TRBJ2-1
clone size: .
D gene: .
V gene: TRBV14
CDR3 protein: CASSPLANYNEQFF
CDR3 DNA: TGTGCCAGCAGCCCCTTAGCGAACTACAATGAGCAGTTCTTC

J gene: TRBJ2-7
clone size: many
D gene: .
V gene: TRBV18
CDR3 protein: CASSPSQVHEQYF
CDR3 DNA: TGTGCCAGCTCACCATCGCAGGTCCACGAGCAGTACTTC

J gene: TRBJ2-3
clone size: few
D gene: TRBD1
V gene: TRBV6-4
CDR3 protein: CASSDQGGTDTQYF
CDR3 DNA: TGTGCCAGCAGTGACCAGGGGGGCACAGATACGCAGTATTTT

J gene: TRBJ2-7
clone size: many
D gene: .
V gene: TRBV20-1
CDR3 protein: CSARSSYEQYF
CDR3 DNA: TGCAGTGCTAGAAGCTCCTACGAGCAGTACTTC

J gene: TRBJ2-1
clone size: many
D gene: .
V gene: TRBV3-1
CDR3 protein: CASSQDPLVHEQFF
CDR3 DNA: TGTGCCAGCAGCCAAGATCCCCTAGTCCATGAGCAGTTCTTC

J gene: TRBJ1-1
clone size: once
D gene: .
V gene: TRBV19
CDR3 protein: CASSIGGEGTEAFF
CDR3 DNA: TGTGCCAGTAGTATAGGGGGCGAGGGCACTGAAGCTTTCTTT

J gene: TRBJ1-2
clone size: many
D gene: .
V gene: TRBV5-1
CDR3 protein: CASTLEPPNYGYTF
CDR3 DNA: TGCGCCAGCACCTTGGAACCTCCTAACTATGGCTACACCTTC

J gene: TRBJ1-1
clone size: .
D gene: .
V gene: TRBV6-6
CDR3 protein: CASSSWGEAFF
CDR3 DNA: TGTGCCAGCAGTTCGTGGGGGGAAGCTTTCTTT

J gene: TRBJ1-5
clone size: few
D gene: .
V gene: TRBV14
CDR3 protein: CASSQDRGRYSNQPQHF
CDR3 DNA: TGTGCCAGCAGCCAAGATCGAGGGCGCTATAGCAATCAGCCCCAGCATTTT

J gene: TRBJ1-1
clone size: few
D gene: .
V gene: TRBV7-8
CDR3 protein: CASSLPARTEAFF
CDR3 DNA: TGTGCCAGCAGCTTACCGGCCCGCACTGAAGCTTTCTTT

J gene: TRBJ2-2
clone size: few
D gene: TRBD1
V gene: TRBV5-1
CDR3 protein: CASSMRQGTTGELFF
CDR3 DNA: TGCGCCAGCAGCATGAGACAGGGGACCACCGGGGAGCTGTTTTTT

J gene: TRBJ2-7
clone size: .
D gene: .
V gene: TRBV30
CDR3 protein: CAWSVLGGISYEQYF
CDR3 DNA: TGTGCCTGGAGTGTACTGGGGGGAATCTCCTACGAGCAGTACTTC

J gene: TRBJ2-7
clone size: many
D gene: TRBD1
V gene: TRBV5-1
CDR3 protein: CASSAGQAYSYEQYF
CDR3 DNA: TGCGCCAGCAGCGCCGGACAGGCCTACTCCTACGAGCAGTACTTC

J gene: TRBJ2-2
clone size: .
D gene: TRBD1
V gene: TRBV20-1
CDR3 protein: CSAYTGTVNTGELFF
CDR3 DNA: TGCAGTGCTTATACCGGGACAGTGAACACCGGGGAGCTGTTTTTT

J gene: TRBJ2-3
clone size: .
D gene: .
V gene: TRBV30
CDR3 protein: CAWSKLRRQYF
CDR3 DNA: TGTGCCTGGAGTAAATTGCGTCGGCAGTATTTT

J gene: TRBJ2-3
clone size: many
D gene: .
V gene: TRBV7-6
CDR3 protein: CASSTNPRWANRGTDTQYF
CDR3 DNA: TGTGCCAGCAGCACTAACCCCCGGTGGGCGAACCGTGGCACAGATACGCAGTATTTT

J gene: TRBJ2-1
clone size: .
D gene: TRBD2
V gene: TRBV5-1
CDR3 protein: CASSVSGRGANEQFF
CDR3 DNA: TGCGCCAGCAGCGTTAGCGGGAGGGGGGCCAATGAGCAGTTCTTC

J gene: TRBJ2-3
clone size: many
D gene: TRBD2
V gene: TRBV12-3/TRBV12-4
CDR3 protein: CASRGTSVSTDTQYF
CDR3 DNA: TGTGCCAGCAGAGGGACTAGCGTTAGCACAGATACGCAGTATTTT

J gene: TRBJ1-2
clone size: few
D gene: TRBD1
V gene: TRBV11-2
CDR3 protein: CASTPGTVYGYTF
CDR3 DNA: TGTGCCAGCACACCCGGGACAGTCTATGGCTACACCTTC

J gene: TRBJ2-5
clone size: many
D gene: .
V gene: TRBV5-1
CDR3 protein: CASRRETETQYF
CDR3 DNA: TGCGCCAGCAGAAGGGAGACGGAGACCCAGTACTTC

J gene: TRBJ1-3
clone size: few
D gene: .
V gene: TRBV24-1
CDR3 protein: CATSDNSPGGRTRYTIYF
CDR3 DNA: TGTGCCACCAGTGACAACTCCCCGGGGGGGCGAACCCGCTACACCATATATTTT

J gene: TRBJ2-3
clone size: .
D gene: .
V gene: TRBV6-2/TRBV6-3
CDR3 protein: CACGIPATQYF
CDR3 DNA: TGTGCCTGCGGCATCCCGGCTACGCAGTATTTT

J gene: TRBJ2-7
clone size: .
D gene: TRBD1
V gene: TRBV20-1
CDR3 protein: CSGSRQGNHEQYF
CDR3 DNA: TGCAGTGGGTCGAGACAGGGGAACCACGAGCAGTACTTC

J gene: TRBJ2-3
clone size: .
D gene: TRBD1
V gene: TRBV27
CDR3 protein: CASSRRQGPDTQYF
CDR3 DNA: TGTGCCAGCAGCCGCAGACAGGGCCCAGATACGCAGTATTTT

J gene: TRBJ1-4
clone size: .
D gene: TRBD1
V gene: TRBV5-1
CDR3 protein: CASSFGQGHEKLFF
CDR3 DNA: TGCGCCAGCAGCTTCGGACAGGGGCATGAAAAACTGTTTTTT

J gene: TRBJ2-3
clone size: many
D gene: .
V gene: TRBV4-1
CDR3 protein: CASSQENRPSTDTQYF
CDR3 DNA: TGCGCCAGCAGCCAAGAGAACCGTCCTAGCACAGATACGCAGTATTTT

J gene: TRBJ1-6
clone size: many
D gene: .
V gene: TRBV20-1
CDR3 protein: CSAPLPGQGTGSPLHF
CDR3 DNA: TGCAGTGCCCCCCTTCCGGGGCAGGGTACCGGTTCACCCCTCCACTTT

J gene: TRBJ1-2
clone size: few
D gene: .
V gene: TRBV20-1
CDR3 protein: CSARDHQALHGYTF
CDR3 DNA: TGCAGTGCTAGAGATCATCAAGCGCTCCATGGCTACACCTTC

J gene: TRBJ1-1
clone size: few
D gene: .
V gene: TRBV25-1
CDR3 protein: CASSEFRADKNTEAFF
CDR3 DNA: TGTGCCAGCAGTGAATTTCGGGCAGATAAGAACACTGAAGCTTTCTTT

J gene: TRBJ2-1
clone size: many
D gene: .
V gene: TRBV24-1
CDR3 protein: CATSDPRAPDNEQFF
CDR3 DNA: TGTGCCACCAGTGATCCCCGTGCGCCCGACAATGAGCAGTTCTTC